This is a list of T cell receptor beta chains from one sample in a study of T cells in Graves' hyperthyroidism and ophthalmopathy. TCRdb re-analysed the multiplex PCR reads in MiXCR, keeping a single row per CDR3 protein. The sample records approximately 500,000 distinct CDR3 sequences, roughly 50% being singletons. Sample: peripheral blood or thyroid tissue (not recorded which). These receptors all stem from a woman younger than 30 with Graves' hyperthyroidism. Both conserved end residues are part of each CDR3. The D gene is left open where the match is weak. Only some rows state a clone size, as once, few, many or a class for expanded clones.

clone_size	d_call	v_call	j_call	cdr3_nt	cdr3_aa
.	.	TRBV10-3	TRBJ1-6	TGTGCCATCAGTGAGTCGGCGGGGAGTAATTCACCCCTCCACTTT	CAISESAGSNSPLHF
.	.	TRBV9	TRBJ2-7	TGTGCCAGCGGCAGGCCGGAGTACGAGCAGTACTTC	CASGRPEYEQYF
.	.	TRBV9	TRBJ1-6	TGTGCCAGCAGCCCGACCCAGGGTGGTTCACCCCTCCACTTT	CASSPTQGGSPLHF
.	TRBD1	TRBV29-1	TRBJ1-4	TGCAGCGCTAGACAGGGGACTAATGAAAAACTGTTTTTT	CSARQGTNEKLFF
many	.	TRBV7-2	TRBJ1-2	TGTGCCAGCAGCCAGGGCGGGGGACCCGGATTTAGCTACACCTTC	CASSQGGGPGFSYTF
few	TRBD1	TRBV2	TRBJ1-6	TGTGCTAGGACAGGGCGGAATTCACCCCTCCACTTT	CARTGRNSPLHF
few	.	TRBV14	TRBJ2-3	TGTGCCAGCAGCCAGGGAATTACCACAGATACGCAGTATTTT	CASSQGITTDTQYF
many	TRBD1	TRBV20-1	TRBJ2-7	TGCAGTGCTAGGGGGGAGGACAGGGGGGACTCCTACGAGCAGTACTTC	CSARGEDRGDSYEQYF
many	.	TRBV4-3	TRBJ1-2	TGCGCCAGCAGCCAAGATCTAGACAGGCCTTACTATGGCTACACCTTC	CASSQDLDRPYYGYTF
many	.	TRBV5-1	TRBJ1-4	TGCGCCAGCAGCCCCCGTGTCGTGTGGGTACCAACTAATGAAAAACTGTTTTTT	CASSPRVVWVPTNEKLFF
many	.	TRBV7-2	TRBJ2-7	TGTGCCAGCAGCAAGGAGGGTCGCGAGCAGTACTTC	CASSKEGREQYF
many	TRBD1	TRBV7-2	TRBJ1-2	TGTGCCAGCAGCTTACGGGACAGCCTCTATGGCTACACCTTC	CASSLRDSLYGYTF
.	.	TRBV20-1	TRBJ1-2	TGCAGTGCTAGAGTTAGCGGGTATGGCTACACCTTC	CSARVSGYGYTF
.	.	TRBV7-2	TRBJ1-1	TGTGCCAGCAGCTGGACTAGCGGCTCTCCTGAAGCTTTCTTT	CASSWTSGSPEAFF
.	TRBD1	TRBV4-2	TRBJ2-7	TGTGCCAGCAGCCCCGGACAGGGACCAACCGGGGAGCAGTACTTC	CASSPGQGPTGEQYF
.	.	TRBV20-1	TRBJ2-7	TGCAGTGCTAGGGGTACAGGGATCCACGAGCAGTACTTC	CSARGTGIHEQYF
.	TRBD1	TRBV3-1	TRBJ1-2	TGTGCCAGCAGCCAACCAGGGGGTGGCTACACCTTC	CASSQPGGGYTF
few	TRBD1	TRBV7-3	TRBJ1-1	TGTGCCAGCAGCTTAGGGGGACAGGGGGGGACTGAAGCTTTCTTT	CASSLGGQGGTEAFF
few	TRBD2	TRBV7-2	TRBJ2-7	TGTGCCAGCAGCGAGGGACTAGCGGGAGAGAAAGCCTACGAGCAGTACTTC	CASSEGLAGEKAYEQYF
.	TRBD1	TRBV7-9	TRBJ1-1	TGTGCCAGCAGCTTAGAGACAGGGGGCCACACTGAAGCTTTCTTT	CASSLETGGHTEAFF
once	.	TRBV7-2	TRBJ1-2	TGTGCCAGCAGCTTAGGGGCCGATGGCTACACCTTC	CASSLGADGYTF
many	TRBD2	TRBV2	TRBJ2-7	TGTGCCAGCAATGGACTAGCGGGAGTATTCGAGCAGTACTTC	CASNGLAGVFEQYF
.	TRBD1	TRBV12-3/TRBV12-4	TRBJ1-2	TGTGCCAGCAGTTGGGACAGAGGCAGCTATGGCTACACCTTC	CASSWDRGSYGYTF
few	.	TRBV12-3/TRBV12-4	TRBJ1-1	TGTGCCAGCAGTTTACAGTTGCAAATTCCGAACACTGAAGCTTTCTTT	CASSLQLQIPNTEAFF
.	TRBD1	TRBV7-2	TRBJ1-1	TGTGCCAGCAGCCTGACAGGGGGCGCCGGAAACACTGAAGCTTTCTTT	CASSLTGGAGNTEAFF
.	.	TRBV7-9	TRBJ2-2	TGTGCCAGCAGCTTACCCTACACCGGGGAGCTGTTTTTT	CASSLPYTGELFF
many	.	TRBV4-3	TRBJ1-1	TGCGCCAGCAGCCAAGGTATACCGGGTTCGAACACTGAAGCTTTCTTT	CASSQGIPGSNTEAFF
.	.	TRBV11-3	TRBJ1-1	TGTGCCAGCAGCTTTGCTCTCACTGAAGCTTTCTTT	CASSFALTEAFF
few	TRBD1	TRBV25-1	TRBJ2-7	TGTGCCAGCAGTGAGGACAGGGAGTACGAGCAGTACTTC	CASSEDREYEQYF
many	.	TRBV3-1	TRBJ2-7	TGTGCCAGCAGCCAACTAGGTAACTACGAGCAGTACTTC	CASSQLGNYEQYF
.	TRBD1	TRBV11-3	TRBJ1-2	TGTGCCAGCAGCTTGGGACAGGGGGGCGCGGTAGGCTACACCTTC	CASSLGQGGAVGYTF
.	.	TRBV20-1	TRBJ1-5	TGCAGTGCTAGAGCAACAGGGTATAGCAATCAGCCCCAGCATTTT	CSARATGYSNQPQHF